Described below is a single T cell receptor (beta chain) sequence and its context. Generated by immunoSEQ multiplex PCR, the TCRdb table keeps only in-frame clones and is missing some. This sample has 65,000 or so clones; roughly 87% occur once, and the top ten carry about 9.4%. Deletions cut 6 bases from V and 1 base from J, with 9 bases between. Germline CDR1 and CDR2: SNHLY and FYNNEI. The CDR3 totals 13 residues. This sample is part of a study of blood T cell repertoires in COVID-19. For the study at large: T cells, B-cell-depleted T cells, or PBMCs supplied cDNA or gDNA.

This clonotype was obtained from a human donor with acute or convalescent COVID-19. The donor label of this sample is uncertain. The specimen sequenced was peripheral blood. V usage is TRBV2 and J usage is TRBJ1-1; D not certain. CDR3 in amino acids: CASSPWANTEAFF. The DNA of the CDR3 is TGTGCCAGCAGCCCTTGGGCGAACACTGAAGCTTTCTTT.